This entry is about one TCR beta chain. Its target is not known. V was shortened by 4 bases and J by 2 bases, with 13 bases between the two germline ends. The CDR3 sequence is 15 residues long. Germline V gives CDR1 SGHTA, CDR2 FQGNSA. The data derive from a study of cytomegalovirus exposure and HLA in healthy donors. Findings and caveats of the study: TCR beta chain V- and J-gene trimming was linked, in a later analysis, to a missense variant in DCLRE1C.

Each donor was healthy, and each was a bone marrow donor. Primers: 60 Vbeta forward and 13 Jbeta reverse. Using immunoSEQ multiplex PCR, the repertoire was profiled, and TCRdb retains in-frame clones only, with some absent. Among over 150,000 clones listed, 78% were seen once. The TCR sequence derives from a woman aged 45 to 65 in good health and CMV-seropositive. The chain couples TRBV7-2 to TRBJ2-3, with D uncertain. Specimen: PBMCs. The CDR3 loop is CASSYVSGPTDTQYF. CDR3 DNA sequence: TGTGCCAGCAGCTACGTATCCGGTCCCACAGATACGCAGTATTTT.